The 24 T cell receptor beta chains listed next were all sequenced from one sample in a study of blood T cell repertoires in COVID-19 (dated by TCRdb to between 2020 and 2021). Libraries were built with the immunoSEQ multiplex PCR assay. Not all clones reach the TCRdb copy of this immuneACCESS table, which keeps in-frame sequences only. Checked studies attribute under half of the gap to unresolved V genes and leave the rest unexplained. The sample table records about 330,000 clones; about 87% of these occur just once. Of the sample, under 6% falls within the top ten clones. The sequenced sample was PBMCs or T cells enriched from blood (not recorded which). These receptors all come from a man in his thirties or forties who had recovered from COVID-19.

CDR3 in DNA: TGTGCCAGCAGCGTAGGCACTCTGTACCAAGAGACCCAGTACTTC. Translation: CASSVGTLYQETQYF. The chain is built from TRBV9 and TRBJ2-5; no clear D gene. Germline assignment: CDR1 SGDLS and CDR2 YYNGEE. V gave up 0 bases and J gave up 0 bases, with 9 bases separating them. This CDR3 is built from 15 residues.

V gene TRBV5-1 combines with J gene TRBJ1-1, with a weak D call TRBD1 (6 bases). The V and J ends lost 0 bases and 11 bases respectively, with 11 bases between them. Germline values: CDR1 SGHRS, CDR2 YFSETQ. The CDR3 has 12 residues. The CDR3 is CASSLEGESAFF. CDR3 sequence (DNA): TGCGCCAGCAGCTTGGAGGGGGAATCGGCTTTCTTT. The full variable domain, with the rest looked up from reference TRBV5-1 and TRBJ1-1, is KAGVTQTPRYLIKTRGQQVTLSCSPISGHRSVSWYQQTPGQGLQFLFEYFSETQRNKGNFPGRFSGRQFSNSRSEMNVSTLELGDSALYLCASSLEGESAFFGQGTRLTVV.

This chain links TRBV28 with TRBJ2-7, with 9 bases matching TRBD2. This CDR3 comprises 14 residues. Trimming cost V 3 bases and J 4 bases; bases outside gene matches: 4. Germline loops: CDR1 MDHEN, CDR2 SYDVKM. The CDR3 nucleotides read TGTGCCAGCAGTTTCGCTAGCGGGGTATACGAGCAGTACTTC. Protein sequence: CASSFASGVYEQYF.

The chain is built from TRBV7-2 and TRBJ1-2, with D uncertain. CDR3 size: 14 residues. Deletions cut 6 bases from V and 4 bases from J, with 15 bases between. Germline loops: CDR1 SGHTA, CDR2 FQGNSA. This CDR3 reads CASRLAGWAYGYTF. The CDR3 DNA reads as TGTGCCAGCAGATTGGCGGGGTGGGCCTATGGCTACACCTTC.

As for this clone: The identical CDR3 is also encoded by other nucleotide sequences in the sample. The rearrangement links TRBV5-1 to TRBJ2-7, with TRBD1 matching 11 bases. From germline, CDR1 is SGHRS and CDR2 YFSETQ. This CDR3 has 14 amino acids. The V segment lost 4 bases and the J segment 7 bases; nucleotides outside the gene matches: 7. Written as DNA, the CDR3 is TGCGCCAGCAGCCCCGGACAGGGGGCAGGGGAGCAGTACTTC. This gives the protein CASSPGQGAGEQYF.

The chain uses TRBV5-4 and TRBJ1-2, with D possibly being TRBD1 (5 bases). The CDR3 is made up of 13 amino acids. The V and J ends lost 4 bases and 8 bases respectively, with 15 bases between them. Germline V gene data show CDR1 as SGHNT and CDR2 as YYREEE (reference sequence). The CDR3 nucleotides are TGTGCCAGCAGCGGGACTTCAACGCGGGGCTACACCTTC. Translated, it gives CASSGTSTRGYTF.

This sequence joins TRBV19 and TRBJ1-6; 7 bases match TRBD1. Germline CDR1 and CDR2: LNHDA and SQIVND (reference sequence). The CDR3 runs to 14 residues. Germline trimming cut 1 base from V and 6 bases from J; bases unmatched to any gene: 0. In DNA, the CDR3 is TGTGCCAGTAGTATAGCAGGGGGTAATTCACCCCTCCACTTT. Amino acid sequence: CASSIAGGNSPLHF.

The rearrangement joins TRBV18 to TRBJ1-2; TRBD1 matches at 9 bases. The V and J ends lost 2 bases and 4 bases, in that order; junction bases with no gene match: 8. The CDR3 length is 16 residues. Germline V gene sequence: CDR1 KGHSH, CDR2 LQKENI. The CDR3 nucleotides read TGTGCCAGCTCACCAGATAACAGGGGGCATATCTATGGCTACACCTTC. Its translation is CASSPDNRGHIYGYTF.

The chain has TRBV28 and TRBJ2-3, with a tentative D call TRBD2 (7 bases). Germline CDR1 is MDHEN and CDR2 is SYDVKM. With 2 bases removed from V and 4 bases from J, the gap between germline ends came to 16 bases. CDR3 size: 16 residues. The CDR3 reads CASSLNREGGADTQYF. The CDR3 nucleotides are TGTGCCAGCAGTTTAAACAGGGAGGGAGGGGCAGATACGCAGTATTTT.

The genes are TRBV9 and TRBJ2-3, with D perhaps TRBD1 (6 bases). This CDR3 contains 15 residues. CDR1 and CDR2 from the germline V gene are SGDLS and YYNGEE. Trimming removed 1 base from V and 4 bases from J, with 13 bases in between. CDR3 nucleotides: TGTGCCAGCAGCGTAACAGGGAGAAGCGCAGATACGCAGTATTTT. It codes for CASSVTGRSADTQYF.

This sequence joins TRBV28 and TRBJ2-7, with 9 bases matching TRBD2. Germline V gives CDR1 MDHEN, CDR2 SYDVKM. The J segment lost 5 bases and the V segment lost 1 base, leaving 6 bases of the junction unmatched. This CDR3 region has 15 residues. DNA of the CDR3: TGTGCCAGCAGTTTATTGGCGGGGGGGCAGAACGAGCAGTACTTC. It encodes CASSLLAGGQNEQYF.

This chain links TRBV13 with TRBJ2-3, with 9 bases matching TRBD2. The CDR3 spans 15 residues. The trim removed 5 bases at V and 4 bases at J, leaving 7 bases unmatched. Germline V gives CDR1 PRHDT, CDR2 FYEKMQ (reference sequence). This chain's CDR3 is CASSARGREADTQYF. The CDR3 nucleotides read TGTGCCAGCAGCGCCCGCGGGAGGGAAGCAGATACGCAGTATTTT.

This clone appeared a single time. V and J are TRBV2 and TRBJ1-3; 10 nucleotides match TRBD1. CDR3 size: 16 residues. CDR1 is SNHLY and CDR2 is FYNNEI in the germline V gene. Unmatched junction bases numbered 5, after V lost 6 bases and J lost 0 bases. This CDR3 reads CASSARTGGSGNTIYF. Written as DNA, the CDR3 is TGTGCCAGCAGCGCGCGGACAGGGGGCTCTGGAAACACCATATATTTT.

This clone appeared a single time. The chain joins TRBV7-9 to TRBJ2-2, with TRBD1 identical over 7 bases. Germline V gene data show CDR1 as SEHNR and CDR2 as FQNEAQ (reference sequence). This CDR3 spans 15 amino acids. Losses at the gene ends were 0 bases for V and 6 bases for J; bases not matched to a gene: 4. The CDR3 nucleotides are TGTGCCAGCAGCTTAGCTGAGGGGGCCGCCGGGGAGCTGTTTTTT. It translates to CASSLAEGAAGELFF.

The V call is TRBV9, the J call TRBJ2-2; 10 bases match TRBD1. V shed 0 bases, J shed 5 bases, and the junction held 16 bases outside the gene matches. Germline V gene sequence: CDR1 SGDLS, CDR2 YYNGEE. This CDR3 has 20 amino acids. The CDR3 DNA reads TGTGCCAGCAGCGTAGCCCCTGTCCTGGGACAGGGGTGGGGGACCGGGGAGCTGTTTTTT. This sequence encodes CASSVAPVLGQGWGTGELFF.

The V gene is TRBV7-2, the J gene TRBJ2-5; TRBD2 might be the D (5 bases). The CDR3 sequence is 16 residues long. Germline CDR1 and CDR2: SGHTA and FQGNSA. The germline V and J ends were trimmed by 3 bases and 11 bases, with 25 bases remaining between them. CDR3 protein: CASSLEPGSYAIAQYF. DNA of the CDR3: TGTGCCAGCAGCTTGGAGCCGGGAAGCTACGCAATAGCTCAGTACTTC.

DNA for the CDR3: TGTGCCAGCACCTTCCTAGGCGGCGAGCAGTACTTC. As protein: CASTFLGGEQYF. This chain links TRBV6-5 with TRBJ2-7; no clear D. Per the germline V gene, CDR1 is MNHEY and CDR2 is SVGAGI. The CDR3 loop spans 12 amino acids. V lost 7 bases, J lost 6 bases, and 13 bases lay in between.

The chain links TRBV12-3 or TRBV12-4 to TRBJ2-5; tentative D call: TRBD1 (5 bases). CDR3 size: 13 residues. Trimming pared 5 bases from V and 3 bases from J, leaving 10 bases between. This CDR3 is CASSTRVEETQYF. The CDR3 DNA is TGTGCCAGCAGTACCAGGGTGGAAGAGACCCAGTACTTC.

The chain couples TRBV3-1 (or the pseudogene TRBV3-2) to TRBJ1-2; a possible D gene is TRBD1 (5 bases). The CDR3 length is 13 residues. Trimming took off 4 bases at V and 10 bases at J, with 16 bases between the two ends. Germline CDR1 reads LGHDT; CDR2 reads YNNKEL (reference sequence). This chain's CDR3 is CASSPDTEGIYTF. Here the CDR3 DNA reads TGTGCCAGCAGCCCGGACACGGAGGGAATCTACACCTTC.

DNA for the CDR3: TGTGCCAGCACTAAAGACAGGGTCTATAATTCACCCCTCCACTTT. This encodes CASTKDRVYNSPLHF. This chain links TRBV5-6 with TRBJ1-6; TRBD1 agrees at 7 bases. Germline CDR1 SGHDT, CDR2 YYEEEE. Unmatched junction bases numbered 6, after V lost 6 bases and J lost 3 bases. The CDR3 extends over 15 amino acids.

V usage is TRBV4-1 and J usage is TRBJ1-5; D call uncertain. The CDR3 runs 15 residues. V was pared by 0 bases and J by 3 bases, with 9 bases between. Germline assignment: CDR1 MGHRA and CDR2 YSYEKL. Here the CDR3 DNA reads TGCGCCAGCAGCCAAGAAGGAGGGATCAATCAGCCCCAGCATTTT. This translates into CASSQEGGINQPQHF.

This clone appeared once. V usage is TRBV19 and J usage is TRBJ2-1; D is undetermined. Germline V CDR1 and CDR2: LNHDA, SQIVND (reference sequence). The CDR3 runs to 13 residues. Trimming stripped 5 bases from V and 8 bases from J, with 13 bases between. The DNA of the CDR3 is TGTGCCAGTAGTTCGTCAGACACAGATGAGCAGTTCTTC. Its protein product is CASSSSDTDEQFF.

This chain links TRBV28 with TRBJ2-1; 10 bases align to TRBD1. This CDR3 spans 17 amino acids. Germline assignment: CDR1 MDHEN and CDR2 SYDVKM. V trimming: 2 bases; J trimming: 4 bases; junction bases outside the gene matches: 8. The CDR3 DNA follows: TGTGCCAGCAGTTTACTGTCGACAGGGGGCCAGTACAATGAGCAGTTCTTC. Translation gives CASSLLSTGGQYNEQFF.

The V call is TRBV3-1 (or the pseudogene TRBV3-2), the J call TRBJ2-1; 9 bases match TRBD2. The CDR3 sequence is 16 residues long. Germline-derived CDR1 and CDR2 are LGHDT and YNNKEL (reference sequence). J lost 7 bases, V lost 4 bases, and 11 bases had no gene match. The CDR3 is CASSPIGGGASNEQFF. CDR3 in DNA: TGTGCCAGCAGCCCAATCGGCGGGGGGGCGAGTAATGAGCAGTTCTTC.